The rows below give T cell receptor beta chains drawn from one sample of a study of blood T cell repertoires in COVID-19. Assay: immunoSEQ multiplex PCR; the TCRdb copy retains only in-frame clones and omits some. Of about 150,000 clones detected, around 87% appear once; the ten largest clones hold 5.5% to 7.5%. Source material: peripheral blood. These receptors all come from an elderly man with acute or convalescent COVID-19. Each CDR3 is given with its conserved first and last residue. The D gene is left open where the match is weak. The listing skips clone size in some rows; elsewhere it reads once, few, many or a size class.

D,length,J,size,V,DNA,CDR3
NA,14,TRBJ1-1,NA,TRBV2,TGTGCCAGCAGTGTAGTTTGGACAGACACTGAAGCTTTCTTT,CASSVVWTDTEAFF
TRBD1,15,TRBJ2-5,NA,TRBV10-2,TGCGCCAGCAGTGAAGCCGACAGGGCGGTTGAGACCCAGTACTTC,CASSEADRAVETQYF
TRBD1,17,TRBJ1-2,NA,TRBV27,TGTGCCAGCAGTCCACTGACAGGGGGACCACCTTCGGGAGGCTACACCTTC,CASSPLTGGPPSGGYTF
TRBD2,14,TRBJ2-7,once,TRBV3-1/TRBV3-2,TGTGCCAGCAGCCCAGCTAGCGGGAGTTTCGAGCAGTACTTC,CASSPASGSFEQYF
NA,12,TRBJ2-5,once,TRBV18,TGTGCCAGCTCACCATCCGGGGAGACCCAGTACTTC,CASSPSGETQYF
TRBD1,13,TRBJ1-5,NA,TRBV20-1,TGCAGTGCTAGTCAGGGGGCGAATCAGCCCCAGCATTTT,CSASQGANQPQHF
TRBD1,14,TRBJ2-3,NA,TRBV5-1,TGCGCCAGCAGCCGCGGACAGGAAACAGATACGCAGTATTTT,CASSRGQETDTQYF
NA,13,TRBJ1-5,NA,TRBV2,TGTGCCAGCTCCGCGGCCTGGAATCAGCCCCAGCATTTT,CASSAAWNQPQHF
NA,12,TRBJ2-7,NA,TRBV3-1/TRBV3-2,TGTGCCAGCAGCTCGACACCCTACGAGCAGTACTTC,CASSSTPYEQYF
TRBD1,14,TRBJ1-6,once,TRBV7-3,TGTGCCAGCAGCCGGACAGGGGCAGAGTCACCCCTCCACTTT,CASSRTGAESPLHF
TRBD2,14,TRBJ2-7,NA,TRBV6-4,TGTGCCAGCTGCCGACTAGCGGGAGCTGCCGAGCAGTACTTC,CASCRLAGAAEQYF